This T cell receptor beta chain is drawn from a study of T cells of healthy individuals. TCRdb used MiXCR to reprocess the 5' RACE reads, holding one entry per CDR3 protein. This sample has 63,000 or so distinct CDR3 sequences, with 15% to 20% found just once. The table lists this clonotype with a few counts. V lost 4 bases and J lost 4, with 13 bases in between. Germline V gene sequence: CDR1 SNHLY, CDR2 FYNNEI. The CDR3 consists of 15 residues. The rearrangement links TRBV2 to TRBJ2-2, with D possibly matching TRBD1 (6 bases). This TCR came from a human donor in good health. The CDR3: CASSVGARGTGELFF. The CDR3 nucleotides are TGTGCCAGCAGTGTTGGGGCCAGGGGCACCGGGGAGCTGTTTTTT.